This T cell receptor (beta chain) was identified during a study of blood T cell repertoires in COVID-19. TCRdb keeps only in-frame clones here, not all; method: immunoSEQ multiplex PCR. The sample has approximately 250,000 clones, roughly 91% seen once. Categorization into cohorts depended on clinical history that participants reported. Germline V gene sequence: CDR1 SGHTA, CDR2 FQGTGA. The junction had 6 bases not matched to a gene; V was cut back by 5 bases and J by 4 bases. This CDR3 has 15 amino acids. The clonotype comes from a woman aged 60-75 years in a cohort exposed to, infected with or recovered from COVID-19 (not recorded which). V and J are TRBV7-3 and TRBJ2-2, with TRBD1 matching 8 bases. Sequencing input: PBMCs or T cells enriched from blood (not recorded which). The CDR3 is CASSLQTGVTGELFF. In DNA form, the CDR3 reads TGTGCCAGCAGCCTTCAGACAGGGGTCACCGGGGAGCTGTTTTTT.